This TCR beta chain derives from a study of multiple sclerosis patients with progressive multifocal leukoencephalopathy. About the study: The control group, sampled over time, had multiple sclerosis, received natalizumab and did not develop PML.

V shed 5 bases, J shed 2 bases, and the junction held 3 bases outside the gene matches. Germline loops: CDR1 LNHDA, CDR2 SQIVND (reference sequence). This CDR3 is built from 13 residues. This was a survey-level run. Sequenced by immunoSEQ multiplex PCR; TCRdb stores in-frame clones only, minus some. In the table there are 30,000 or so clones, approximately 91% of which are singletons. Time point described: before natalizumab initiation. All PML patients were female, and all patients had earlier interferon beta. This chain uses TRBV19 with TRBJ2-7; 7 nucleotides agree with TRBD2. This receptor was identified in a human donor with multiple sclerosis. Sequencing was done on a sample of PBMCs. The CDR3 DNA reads TGTGCCAGTAGTCCAGCGGGGCCCTACGAGCAGTACTTC. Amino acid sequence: CASSPAGPYEQYF. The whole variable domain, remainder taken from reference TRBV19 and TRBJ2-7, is DGGITQSPKYLFRKEGQNVTLSCEQNLNHDAMYWYRQDPGQGLRLIYYSQIVNDFQKGDIAEGYSVSREKKESFPLTVTSAQKNPTAFYLCASSPAGPYEQYFGPGTRLTVT.